These 11 T cell receptor beta chains were all obtained from the same sample, sequenced in a study of OX40 agonist ivuxolimab in advanced cancers. TCRdb's table, derived via immunoSEQ multiplex PCR, lists solely in-frame clones and lacks some. The sample lists 100,000 or so clones; around 94% were seen once. The sample was CD4+ or CD8+ T cells sorted from blood, taken in a trial of the OX40 agonist ivuxolimab. Receptors originate from an adult with an advanced solid tumor such as melanoma, head and neck, liver or kidney cancer.

This chain connects TRBV19 to TRBJ2-7; no definite D call. The CDR3 covers 12 residues. Trimming pared 0 bases from V and 5 bases from J, leaving 5 bases between. The germline CDR1 and CDR2 sequences are LNHDA and SQIVND (reference sequence). The CDR3 DNA follows: TGTGCCAGTAGTATAGAAGGGAACGAGCAGTACTTC. It translates to CASSIEGNEQYF.

This chain uses TRBV7-2 with TRBJ1-2; D perhaps matches TRBD1 (5 bases). The CDR3 loop spans 17 amino acids. The V gene's germline CDR1 is SGHTA and CDR2 FQGNSA. Trimming left V 6 bases short and J 5 bases short, with 25 bases between. CDR3 sequence (DNA): TGTGCCAGCAGTCGAATCCGGGACGAATTACTTTCTTATGGCTACACCTTC. Translation: CASSRIRDELLSYGYTF. The entire variable domain, with the rest obtained from reference TRBV7-2 and TRBJ1-2, is as follows: GAGVSQSPSNKVTEKGKDVELRCDPISGHTALYWYRQSLGQGLEFLIYFQGNSAPDKSGLPSDRFSAERTGGSVSTLTIQRTQQEDSAVYLCASSRIRDELLSYGYTFGSGTRLTVV.

The chain employs TRBV9 and TRBJ2-5; D gene uncertain. V was trimmed by 3 bases and J by 2 bases, leaving 8 bases between them. This CDR3 is built from 13 residues. Germline values: CDR1 SGDLS, CDR2 YYNGEE. The CDR3 loop reads CASSAHQQETQYF. CDR3 DNA sequence: TGTGCCAGCAGCGCTCACCAGCAAGAGACCCAGTACTTC.

The rearrangement links TRBV6-1 to TRBJ2-5, with 10 bases lining up with TRBD1. CDR1 is MNHNS and CDR2 is SASEGT in the germline V gene. V lost 6 bases, J lost 4 bases, and 5 bases stayed unmatched. There are 14 residues in the CDR3. CDR3 sequence: CASSATGGGETQYF. In DNA form, the CDR3 reads TGTGCCAGCAGCGCGACAGGGGGCGGAGAGACCCAGTACTTC.

The rearrangement links TRBV7-2 to TRBJ2-7; D not certain. Germline V gives CDR1 SGHTA, CDR2 FQGNSA. The V and J ends lost 0 bases and 2 bases respectively, with 8 bases between them. The CDR3 is 14 amino acids. The CDR3 spells CASSLAGYPYEQYF. The DNA for the CDR3 is TGTGCCAGCAGCTTAGCAGGGTACCCCTACGAGCAGTACTTC.

The CDR3 DNA follows: TGTGCCAGCAGTTTGGGGGGGGCTAATGGAAACACCATATATTTT. This sequence encodes CASSLGGANGNTIYF. This sequence joins TRBV28 and TRBJ1-3, with TRBD1 as a possible D gene (6 bases). Trimming removed 3 bases at V and 3 bases at J, with 12 bases between. The CDR3 spans 15 residues. Per germline, CDR1 MDHEN and CDR2 SYDVKM.

The chain carries TRBV6-6 and TRBJ2-5; 7 nucleotides match TRBD1. Germline V gives CDR1 MNHNY, CDR2 SVGAGI (reference sequence). The CDR3 extends over 13 amino acids. Trimming removed 6 bases from V and 5 bases from J; junction bases left unmatched: 6. CDR3 sequence: CASRDRAGETQYF. The CDR3 DNA is TGTGCCAGCAGAGACAGGGCTGGGGAGACCCAGTACTTC.

The chain recombines TRBV10-3 with TRBJ1-2; D is unclear. Trimming cost V 6 bases and J 5 bases, with 16 bases left between them. The CDR3 runs to 14 residues. The V gene's germline CDR1 is ENHRY and CDR2 SYGVKD. The CDR3 region has the DNA TGTGCCATCAGGGTGGAGGGCCGGGGATATGGCTACACCTTC. The encoded protein is CAIRVEGRGYGYTF.

The rearrangement uses TRBV4-3 and TRBJ2-3; no clear D gene. Germline lookup yields CDR1 LGHNA and CDR2 YSLEER. The CDR3 spans 16 residues. Trimming pared 0 bases from V and 0 bases from J, leaving 10 bases between. In DNA form, the CDR3 reads TGCGCCAGCAGCCAAGACGGTGGATGGAGCACAGATACGCAGTATTTT. Residues: CASSQDGGWSTDTQYF.

This clone was seen only once. V and J are TRBV9 and TRBJ1-1; D is unresolved. The CDR3 is made up of 15 amino acids. In germline, CDR1 is SGDLS, CDR2 YYNGEE. V was cut by 4 bases and J by 5 bases, with 18 bases left in between. The CDR3 DNA is TGTGCCAGCAGCCCTCTGACTCAAACGGGGACTGAAGCTTTCTTT. As protein: CASSPLTQTGTEAFF.

This clone was detected only once. The chain joins TRBV5-5 to TRBJ2-7; D assignment may be TRBD1 or TRBD2 (6 bases each). There are 15 residues in the CDR3. The germline V gene encodes CDR1 SGHKS and CDR2 YYEKEE (reference sequence). The V gene lost 0 bases and the J gene lost 2 bases, with 12 bases spanning the gap. The CDR3 reads CASSLGGASPYEQYF. In DNA, the CDR3 is TGTGCCAGCAGCTTGGGGGGGGCGTCCCCCTACGAGCAGTACTTC.